This TCR beta chain was sequenced during a study of blood T cell repertoires in COVID-19. About the research overall: The study drew acute and convalescent COVID-19 samples from the United States, Italy and Spain. From T cells, B-cell-depleted T cells, or PBMCs came the material, which was cDNA or gDNA.

Trimming at V came to 8 bases and at J to 4 bases, leaving 6 bases not matched to a gene. The CDR3 is 13 residues long. Germline CDR1 reads SQVTM; CDR2 reads ANQGSEA. Authors' processing steps: Reference gene primer amplification gave estimated nucleated cell counts. Sequencing was performed with immunoSEQ multiplex PCR; in TCRdb, only in-frame clones are kept and a portion is missing. V, J and clone size derive from that table, while D and trimming were established from the DNA sequence. The sample has under 45,000 clones; about 80% are singletons. The V gene is TRBV29-1, the J gene TRBJ2-1, with 9 bases aligning to TRBD2. This sequence was found in a human donor with acute or convalescent COVID-19. The donor label of this sample is uncertain. The specimen was peripheral blood. The CDR3 DNA reads TGCAGCATGAGGACTAGCGCGTACAATGAGCAGTTCTTC. It translates to CSMRTSAYNEQFF.